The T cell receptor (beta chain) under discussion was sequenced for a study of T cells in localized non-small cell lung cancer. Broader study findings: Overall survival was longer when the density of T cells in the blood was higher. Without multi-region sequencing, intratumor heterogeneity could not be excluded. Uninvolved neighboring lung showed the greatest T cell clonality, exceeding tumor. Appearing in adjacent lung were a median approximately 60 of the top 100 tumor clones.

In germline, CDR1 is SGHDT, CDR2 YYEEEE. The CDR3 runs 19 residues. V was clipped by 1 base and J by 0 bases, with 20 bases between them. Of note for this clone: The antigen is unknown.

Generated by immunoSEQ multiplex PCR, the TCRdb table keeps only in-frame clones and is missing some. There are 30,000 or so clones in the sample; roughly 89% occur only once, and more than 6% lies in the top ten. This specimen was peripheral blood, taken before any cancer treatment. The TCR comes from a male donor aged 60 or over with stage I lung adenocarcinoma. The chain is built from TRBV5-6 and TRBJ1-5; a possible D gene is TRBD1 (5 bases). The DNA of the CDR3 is TGTGCCAGCAGCTTGAGTGCTGGGGCCGGTTTAGATAGCAATCAGCCCCAGCATTTT. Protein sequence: CASSLSAGAGLDSNQPQHF.